Listed here are 28 T cell receptor beta chains from one sample, sequenced in a study of graft-versus-host responses after intestinal transplantation. Here immunoSEQ multiplex PCR was the method, and the copy in TCRdb shows in-frame clones only, minus some. The sample consists of over 80,000 clones, 90% to 95% of them appearing once. Antigens of these TCRs are unknown. The sequenced sample was unstimulated CD4+ T cells sorted from spleen or lymph node cells, obtained before transplant. The receptors were sampled from a human donor who was the organ donor for an intestinal transplant.

This chain uses TRBV6-5 with TRBJ1-1; TRBD1 might be the D (6 bases). Trimming pared 4 bases from V and 2 bases from J, leaving 11 bases between. The germline gives CDR1 MNHEY, CDR2 SVGAGI. The CDR3 is made up of 14 amino acids. Written as DNA, the CDR3 is TGTGCCAGCAGTTTAAGCAGGGGTAACACTGAAGCTTTCTTT. Translation: CASSLSRGNTEAFF.

This chain links TRBV4-3 with TRBJ1-1, with a possible D match to TRBD1 (5 bases). CDR3 length: 15 amino acids. Trimming removed 0 bases from V and 3 bases from J, with 11 bases in between. The germline V gene has CDR1 LGHNA and CDR2 YSLEER. This CDR3 is CASSQDLGRDTEAFF. CDR3 nucleotides: TGCGCCAGCAGCCAAGATCTCGGCAGGGACACTGAAGCTTTCTTT.

The CDR3 here is CATSRDQQGWYGYTF. CDR3 DNA sequence: TGTGCCACCAGCAGAGATCAACAGGGGTGGTATGGCTACACCTTC. The chain recombines TRBV15 with TRBJ1-2; 7 bases match TRBD1. With 0 bases clipped from V and 5 bases from J, the junction kept 6 bases outside the gene matches. The CDR3 extends over 15 amino acids. Germline V gene data show CDR1 as LNHNV and CDR2 as YYDKDF (reference sequence).

The chain uses TRBV18 and TRBJ1-2; 8 nucleotides match TRBD1. V lost 0 bases, J lost 4 bases, and 7 bases stayed unmatched. CDR3 length: 16 residues. Germline V lookup: CDR1 KGHSH, CDR2 LQKENI. The CDR3 sequence is CASSPPLGQGIYGYTF. In DNA form, the CDR3 reads TGTGCCAGCTCACCACCGCTAGGACAGGGTATCTATGGCTACACCTTC. Combining the CDR3 with reference TRBV18 and TRBJ1-2 gives the whole variable domain NAGVMQNPRHLVRRRGQEARLRCSPMKGHSHVYWYRQLPEEGLKFMVYLQKENIIDESGMPKERFSAEFPKEGPSILRIQQVVRGDSAAYFCASSPPLGQGIYGYTFGSGTRLTVV.

The chain has TRBV30 and TRBJ2-3; 7 positions agree with TRBD2. This CDR3 is built from 15 residues. J lost 7 bases, V lost 0 bases, and 10 bases had no gene match. Germline CDR1 is GTSNPN and CDR2 is SVGIG (reference sequence). CDR3 amino acids: CAWSVSAGVINTQYF. The CDR3 region has the DNA TGTGCCTGGAGTGTATCGGCGGGGGTCATAAATACGCAGTATTTT.

The CDR3 DNA follows: TGTGCCAGCAGCCGACAGGGGGACTATGGCTACACCTTC. Its translation: CASSRQGDYGYTF. The chain links TRBV4-2 to TRBJ1-2, with 9 bases matching TRBD1. This CDR3 comprises 13 residues. Germline values: CDR1 LGHNA, CDR2 YNFKEQ. V gave up 4 bases and J gave up 3 bases; unmatched junction bases: 0.

The CDR3, as DNA: TGCGCCAGCACCCATGGGAGGGCAGGGTGCGGCACTGAAGCTTTCTTT. Translated, it gives CASTHGRAGCGTEAFF. The chain joins TRBV23-1 to TRBJ1-1; TRBD1 is a possible D gene (5 bases). TRBV23-1 is an open reading frame whose function is uncertain. V was trimmed by 7 bases and J by 4 bases, leaving 22 bases between them. CDR3 length: 16 amino acids.

This sequence joins TRBV19 and TRBJ2-5; 10 bases are shared with TRBD1. V lost 10 bases and J lost 4; bases outside the gene matches: 9. The CDR3 spans 14 residues. Germline V gives CDR1 LNHDA, CDR2 SQIVND (reference sequence). CDR3 bases: TGTGCCACCTCCGACAGGGGGCAGGGAGAGACCCAGTACTTC. Its protein product is CATSDRGQGETQYF.

The chain employs TRBV9 and TRBJ1-2, with D possibly TRBD1 on 6 matching bases. This CDR3 contains 15 residues. The germline V gene has CDR1 SGDLS and CDR2 YYNGEE. The V and J ends lost 0 bases and 2 bases respectively, with 11 bases between them. The CDR3 nucleotides read TGTGCCAGCAGCGTAGCTGGTACAGGGAACTATGGCTACACCTTC. Translated, it gives CASSVAGTGNYGYTF.

This rearrangement joins TRBV27 to TRBJ1-4; the match to TRBD1 covers 7 bases. Germline CDR1 MNHEY, CDR2 SMNVEV (reference sequence). The CDR3 is 14 residues long. The J segment lost 8 bases and the V segment lost 4 bases, leaving 7 bases of the junction unmatched. CDR3 in DNA: TGTGCCAGCAGTTCAGACAGGGTGGGGGAAAAACTGTTTTTT. It codes for CASSSDRVGEKLFF.

The chain joins TRBV29-1 to TRBJ2-5, with a weak D call TRBD2 (5 bases). The CDR3 runs 14 residues. Per the germline V gene, CDR1 is SQVTM and CDR2 is ANQGSEA. Deletions cut 4 bases from V and 0 bases from J, with 12 bases between. In DNA, the CDR3 is TGCAGCGTTGTGGTTTCGGGGAACCAAGAGACCCAGTACTTC. Protein sequence: CSVVVSGNQETQYF. Variable domain in full (rest from reference TRBV29-1 and TRBJ2-5): SAVISQKPSRDICQRGTSLTIQCQVDSQVTMMFWYRQQPGQSLTLIATANQGSEATYESGFVIDKFPISRPNLTFSTLTVSNMSPEDSSIYLCSVVVSGNQETQYFGPGTRLLVL.

The table lists this clone with a few counts. The chain has TRBV27 and TRBJ1-2; 12 positions agree with TRBD1. Unmatched junction bases numbered 9, after V lost 6 bases and J lost 4 bases. Germline V lookup: CDR1 MNHEY, CDR2 SMNVEV (reference sequence). This CDR3 comprises 16 residues. CDR3 in amino acids: CASRTGTGGAVYGYTF. The DNA for the CDR3 is TGTGCCAGCAGAACCGGGACAGGGGGCGCAGTCTATGGCTACACCTTC.

The chain combines TRBV4-3 with TRBJ1-6, with 7 positions matching TRBD1. CDR1 and CDR2 (germline): LGHNA, YSLEER. This CDR3 comprises 14 residues. With 2 bases clipped from V and 9 bases from J, the junction kept 4 bases outside the gene matches. CDR3: CASSQFNRGSPLHF. CDR3 bases: TGCGCCAGCAGCCAATTCAACAGGGGTTCACCCCTCCACTTT.

The rearrangement joins TRBV7-8 to TRBJ1-5; 9 bases are shared with TRBD1. Trimming took 2 bases from V and 7 from J; bases not matched to a gene: 3. The CDR3 loop spans 14 amino acids. Per germline, CDR1 SGHVS and CDR2 FQNEAQ. CDR3 in DNA: TGTGCCAGCAGCTTAACAGGGGGCTGGCAGCCCCAGCATTTT. This translates into CASSLTGGWQPQHF.

CDR3: CASSQDPTSGSYEQYF. The DNA for the CDR3 is TGTGCCAGCAGCCAAGACCCGACTAGCGGGTCCTACGAGCAGTACTTC. This chain links TRBV4-2 with TRBJ2-5, with 10 nucleotides matching TRBD2. The J call is doubtful: the DNA matches TRBJ2-7 better. This CDR3 region has 16 residues. The V gene's germline CDR1 is LGHNA and CDR2 YNFKEQ.

This chain links TRBV6-1 with TRBJ2-5, with D perhaps matching TRBD1 (5 bases). CDR3 length equals 13 residues. The germline gives CDR1 MNHNS, CDR2 SASEGT. V lost 4 bases, J lost 4 bases, and 10 bases lay in between. CDR3 loop: CASSVPGRETQYF. Written as DNA, the CDR3 is TGTGCCAGCAGTGTACCAGGGCGAGAGACCCAGTACTTC.

The genes are TRBV6-4 and TRBJ2-1; D is ambiguous. This CDR3 has 14 amino acids. Germline V lookup: CDR1 MRHNA, CDR2 SNTAGT. With 5 bases removed from V and 0 bases from J, the gap between germline ends came to 8 bases. CDR3 DNA sequence: TGTGCCAGCAGTACAGCCAACTCCTACAATGAGCAGTTCTTC. This translates into CASSTANSYNEQFF.

This clone came up once. The CDR3 DNA reads as TGCGCCAGCAGCCAGAAGACTAGCGTCTCCTACAATGAGCAGTTCTTC. Its translation: CASSQKTSVSYNEQFF. This chain links TRBV4-3 with TRBJ2-1; 8 nucleotides agree with TRBD2. Per the germline V gene, CDR1 is LGHNA and CDR2 is YSLEER. The V gene end was trimmed by 3 bases and the J gene end by 0 bases; junction bases not matched to a gene: 4. The CDR3 consists of 16 residues.

The chain couples TRBV29-1 to TRBJ2-5, with 11 bases identical to TRBD1. V lost 4 bases to trimming and J lost 4 bases; unmatched junction nucleotides: 17. The V gene's germline CDR1 is SQVTM and CDR2 ANQGSEA. The CDR3 extends over 18 amino acids. Here the CDR3 reads CSVGPWVLDRGLLETQYF. The CDR3, as DNA: TGCAGCGTTGGGCCCTGGGTTTTGGACAGGGGGCTGTTAGAGACCCAGTACTTC.

The gene calls are TRBV11-2 and TRBJ2-2, with a weak D call TRBD2 (6 bases). CDR1 and CDR2 from the germline V gene are SGHAT and FQNNGV. CDR3 length: 16 residues. The germline V and J ends were trimmed by 7 bases and 6 bases, with 21 bases remaining between them. CDR3: CASTSQGGFLPGELFF. CDR3 coding DNA: TGTGCCAGCACCTCTCAAGGAGGGTTTCTTCCCGGGGAGCTGTTTTTT.

This chain uses TRBV5-1 with TRBJ1-4; no clear D gene. Germline V gene lookup returns CDR1 SGHRS and CDR2 YFSETQ. V was trimmed by 2 bases and J by 5 bases, leaving 10 bases between them. The CDR3 is 14 amino acids. The CDR3 loop reads CASSLGRKNEKLFF. The DNA for the CDR3 is TGCGCCAGCAGCTTAGGCAGGAAAAATGAAAAACTGTTTTTT.

This chain joins TRBV28 and TRBJ1-2, with TRBD1 identical over 9 bases. Trimming removed 7 bases from V and 3 bases from J; junction bases left unmatched: 9. Germline V gene data show CDR1 as MDHEN and CDR2 as SYDVKM. The CDR3 loop spans 15 amino acids. The CDR3 nucleotides are TGTGCCAGCACCACCCGGGACAGGGTCTACTATGGCTACACCTTC. It encodes CASTTRDRVYYGYTF.

CDR3 amino acids: CASSLGPGSEAFF. The CDR3 bases are TGTGCCAGCAGCTTAGGGCCCGGGTCTGAAGCTTTCTTT. The chain has TRBV7-2 and TRBJ1-1; D gene uncertain. Germline CDR1 and CDR2: SGHTA and FQGNSA. The germline V and J ends were trimmed by 1 base and 6 bases, with 9 bases remaining between them. The CDR3 spans 13 residues.

V is TRBV7-2 and J is TRBJ2-2; D is perhaps TRBD2 (6 bases). The germline V gene has CDR1 SGHTA and CDR2 FQGNSA. This CDR3 spans 15 amino acids. Trimming left V 1 base short and J 11 bases short, with 17 bases between. CDR3 protein: CASSLVTSGLLELFF. CDR3 nucleotides: TGTGCCAGCAGCTTAGTGACGAGCGGACTATTAGAGCTGTTTTTT.

This clone was counted once. The genes are TRBV5-6 and TRBJ2-7; D is ambiguous. V lost 3 bases to trimming and J lost 4 bases, with 14 bases between them. This CDR3 is 14 amino acids long. The germline CDR1 and CDR2 sequences are SGHDT and YYEEEE. The DNA for the CDR3 is TGTGCCAGCAGCTCCCGCGCGGTTTGGTACGAGCAGTACTTC. Amino acid sequence: CASSSRAVWYEQYF.

The chain links TRBV15 to TRBJ1-2; D possibly corresponds to TRBD1 (6 bases). The germline V gene encodes CDR1 LNHNV and CDR2 YYDKDF (reference sequence). Deletions cut 5 bases from V and 10 bases from J, with 17 bases between. CDR3 length equals 13 residues. For the CDR3, the DNA is TGTGCCACCAGCCCCCGGACAGCGATGGACTACACCTTC. Translating it yields CATSPRTAMDYTF.

This sequence joins TRBV5-1 and TRBJ1-1; 8 bases match TRBD1. The trim removed 2 bases at V and 11 bases at J, leaving 5 bases unmatched. CDR3 size: 12 residues. Germline V gene sequence: CDR1 SGHRS, CDR2 YFSETQ. CDR3 loop: CASSFRQGAAFF. In DNA, the CDR3 is TGCGCCAGCAGCTTCCGCCAGGGGGCCGCTTTCTTT.

The genes are TRBV7-2 and TRBJ2-7; 9 bases align to TRBD2. Germline assignment: CDR1 SGHTA and CDR2 FQGNSA. Trimming took 5 bases from V and 3 from J; bases not matched to a gene: 14. The CDR3 spans 17 residues. The CDR3 nucleotides read TGTGCCAGCAGCGCCAGTAGTGGGCGGGGGGGCCTCTACGAGCAGTACTTC. Protein product: CASSASSGRGGLYEQYF.